The rows below give T cell receptor beta chains drawn from one sample of a study of early T cells in non-severe SARS-CoV-2 infection. One entry per CDR3 protein results from TCRdb running MiXCR on the 5' RACE reads. Of about 55,000 distinct CDR3 sequences in the sample, around 14% are singletons; the top ten hold roughly 9.3%. The specimen was whole blood, collected at baseline. The origin of the receptors is an adult who was a healthcare worker with PCR-confirmed SARS-CoV-2 infection or an uninfected control (not recorded which). The CDR3 runs from the conserved cysteine through the conserved F or W. The D gene is left open where the match is weak. Size values are once, few and many counts, or a class for expanded clones, and some rows have none.

v_call: TRBV28
j_call: TRBJ2-7
clone_size: NA
d_call: TRBD1
cdr3_aa: CASSPRTGWNEQYF
cdr3_nt: TGTGCCAGCAGTCCCCGGACAGGGTGGAACGAGCAGTACTTC

v_call: TRBV4-1
j_call: TRBJ2-7
clone_size: NA
d_call: NA
cdr3_aa: CASSQGFGRTAYEQYF
cdr3_nt: TGCGCCAGCAGCCAAGGGTTCGGACGTACCGCCTACGAGCAGTACTTC

v_call: TRBV6-6
j_call: TRBJ1-5
clone_size: few
d_call: NA
cdr3_aa: CASSYSFHRSNQPQHF
cdr3_nt: TGTGCCAGCAGTTACAGCTTTCACAGATCCAATCAGCCCCAGCATTTT

v_call: TRBV7-2
j_call: TRBJ2-7
clone_size: many
d_call: TRBD2
cdr3_aa: CASSLGGGRVSSEQYF
cdr3_nt: TGTGCCAGCAGCTTAGGAGGCGGGAGGGTATCGTCCGAGCAGTACTTC

v_call: TRBV11-2
j_call: TRBJ2-7
clone_size: NA
d_call: TRBD1
cdr3_aa: CASSLDNRGYEQYF
cdr3_nt: TGTGCCAGCAGCTTAGATAACAGGGGTTACGAGCAGTACTTC

v_call: TRBV7-2
j_call: TRBJ2-1
clone_size: NA
d_call: NA
cdr3_aa: CASSSADGNEQFF
cdr3_nt: TGTGCCAGCAGCTCAGCAGATGGCAATGAGCAGTTCTTC

v_call: TRBV6-5
j_call: TRBJ2-5
clone_size: NA
d_call: TRBD1
cdr3_aa: CASSFLTGKETQYF
cdr3_nt: TGTGCCAGCAGTTTCCTGACAGGGAAAGAGACCCAGTACTTC

v_call: TRBV29-1
j_call: TRBJ2-5
clone_size: NA
d_call: TRBD2
cdr3_aa: CSVEELAGGVRETQYF
cdr3_nt: TGCAGCGTTGAAGAGTTAGCGGGGGGGGTCAGGGAGACCCAGTACTTC

v_call: TRBV19
j_call: TRBJ2-2
clone_size: NA
d_call: NA
cdr3_aa: CASSIFPNTGELFF
cdr3_nt: TGTGCCAGTAGTATATTCCCAAACACCGGGGAGCTGTTTTTT

v_call: TRBV27
j_call: TRBJ1-1
clone_size: few
d_call: NA
cdr3_aa: CASSLSVTRLGSTEAFF
cdr3_nt: TGTGCCAGCAGTTTATCTGTCACCCGGCTAGGGTCCACTGAAGCTTTCTTT

v_call: TRBV7-9
j_call: TRBJ1-1
clone_size: NA
d_call: NA
cdr3_aa: CASSLYGGNTEAFF
cdr3_nt: TGTGCCAGCAGCCTATATGGGGGAAACACTGAAGCTTTCTTT

v_call: TRBV19
j_call: TRBJ2-1
clone_size: NA
d_call: TRBD2
cdr3_aa: CASSNSAGAYNEQFF
cdr3_nt: TGTGCCAGTAGTAACTCAGCGGGGGCCTACAATGAGCAGTTCTTC

v_call: TRBV28
j_call: TRBJ2-7
clone_size: few
d_call: TRBD1
cdr3_aa: CASSLYTDRASEQYF
cdr3_nt: TGTGCCAGCAGTCTATACACCGACAGGGCCAGCGAGCAGTACTTC

v_call: TRBV29-1
j_call: TRBJ2-6
clone_size: many
d_call: NA
cdr3_aa: CSVRAGANVLTF
cdr3_nt: TGCAGCGTAAGAGCTGGGGCCAACGTCCTGACTTTC

v_call: TRBV5-5
j_call: TRBJ1-5
clone_size: few
d_call: NA
cdr3_aa: CASRGDTYSNQPQHF
cdr3_nt: TGTGCCTCCCGAGGGGACACGTATAGCAATCAGCCCCAGCATTTT

v_call: TRBV7-3
j_call: TRBJ2-3
clone_size: NA
d_call: TRBD2
cdr3_aa: CASSSSGTRTDTQYF
cdr3_nt: TGTGCCAGCAGCTCTAGCGGGACCCGCACAGATACGCAGTATTTT

v_call: TRBV20-1
j_call: TRBJ2-7
clone_size: NA
d_call: NA
cdr3_aa: CSLGRGLYEQYF
cdr3_nt: TGCAGTCTAGGGCGGGGTCTCTACGAGCAGTACTTC

v_call: TRBV6-2/TRBV6-3
j_call: TRBJ2-3
clone_size: NA
d_call: TRBD2
cdr3_aa: CASSWPTSGGVVDTQYF
cdr3_nt: TGTGCCAGCAGTTGGCCGACTAGCGGGGGGGTTGTAGATACGCAGTATTTT

v_call: TRBV20-1
j_call: TRBJ1-2
clone_size: NA
d_call: NA
cdr3_aa: CSAQVQGYGYTF
cdr3_nt: TGCAGTGCGCAGGTGCAGGGCTATGGCTACACCTTC

v_call: TRBV9
j_call: TRBJ1-4
clone_size: few
d_call: TRBD1
cdr3_aa: CASSVVRHFADRGQTNEKLFF
cdr3_nt: TGTGCCAGCAGCGTAGTGCGTCATTTTGCGGACAGGGGCCAAACTAATGAAAAACTGTTTTTT

v_call: TRBV28
j_call: TRBJ2-7
clone_size: NA
d_call: NA
cdr3_aa: CASSSARTYEQYF
cdr3_nt: TGTGCCAGCAGCTCCGCCAGGACCTACGAGCAGTACTTC

v_call: TRBV5-1
j_call: TRBJ2-5
clone_size: few
d_call: NA
cdr3_aa: CASSLTDSRQETQYF
cdr3_nt: TGCGCCAGCAGCTTAACGGACAGCCGCCAAGAGACCCAGTACTTC

v_call: TRBV7-2
j_call: TRBJ2-3
clone_size: many
d_call: NA
cdr3_aa: CASSLGLDLDTQYF
cdr3_nt: TGTGCCAGCAGCTTAGGTCTGGATTTGGATACGCAGTATTTT

v_call: TRBV9
j_call: TRBJ2-7
clone_size: NA
d_call: TRBD2
cdr3_aa: CASSVEGGPNYEQYF
cdr3_nt: TGTGCCAGCAGCGTAGAGGGAGGGCCCAACTACGAGCAGTACTTC

v_call: TRBV30
j_call: TRBJ2-1
clone_size: NA
d_call: TRBD2
cdr3_aa: CAWRTARSSGRGNEQFF
cdr3_nt: TGTGCCTGGAGGACGGCCCGATCGAGCGGGAGAGGGAATGAGCAGTTCTTC

v_call: TRBV11-2
j_call: TRBJ1-1
clone_size: few
d_call: NA
cdr3_aa: CASSLARAEAFF
cdr3_nt: TGTGCCAGCAGCTTAGCCAGGGCTGAAGCTTTCTTT

v_call: TRBV20-1
j_call: TRBJ2-1
clone_size: few
d_call: NA
cdr3_aa: CSGRGDQFF
cdr3_nt: TGCAGTGGAAGGGGCGACCAGTTCTTC

v_call: TRBV7-6
j_call: TRBJ2-7
clone_size: few
d_call: NA
cdr3_aa: CASSLLREGQYF
cdr3_nt: TGTGCCAGCAGCTTACTGCGGGAAGGGCAGTACTTC

v_call: TRBV9
j_call: TRBJ1-1
clone_size: few
d_call: NA
cdr3_aa: CASSVNLGRTEAFF
cdr3_nt: TGTGCCAGCAGCGTTAACCTTGGGAGAACTGAAGCTTTCTTT

v_call: TRBV4-1
j_call: TRBJ1-5
clone_size: NA
d_call: NA
cdr3_aa: CASSPRGRRGNQPQHF
cdr3_nt: TGCGCCAGCAGCCCCCGAGGACGGCGGGGCAATCAGCCCCAGCATTTT

v_call: TRBV29-1
j_call: TRBJ2-1
clone_size: many
d_call: NA
cdr3_aa: CSVPTGTGSYNEQFF
cdr3_nt: TGCAGCGTCCCTACCGGGACGGGCTCCTACAATGAGCAGTTCTTC

v_call: TRBV7-2
j_call: TRBJ2-7
clone_size: many
d_call: TRBD2
cdr3_aa: CASSYGTSTTYEQYF
cdr3_nt: TGTGCCAGCAGCTACGGGACTAGCACTACCTACGAGCAGTACTTC

v_call: TRBV3-1
j_call: TRBJ1-2
clone_size: NA
d_call: NA
cdr3_aa: CASSQGRPGRGYTF
cdr3_nt: TGTGCCAGCAGCCAAGGACGGCCAGGGCGAGGCTACACCTTC

v_call: TRBV6-1
j_call: TRBJ1-2
clone_size: few
d_call: TRBD1
cdr3_aa: CASRTGNYGYTF
cdr3_nt: TGTGCCTCTCGGACAGGGAACTATGGCTACACCTTC

v_call: TRBV11-1
j_call: TRBJ2-5
clone_size: NA
d_call: TRBD1
cdr3_aa: CASSSDRGPQETQYF
cdr3_nt: TGTGCCAGCAGCTCGGACAGGGGGCCGCAAGAGACCCAGTACTTC

v_call: TRBV20-1
j_call: TRBJ2-1
clone_size: few
d_call: NA
cdr3_aa: CSAYSGGGVSYNEQFF
cdr3_nt: TGCAGTGCTTATAGCGGAGGAGGCGTATCCTACAATGAGCAGTTCTTC

v_call: TRBV7-6
j_call: TRBJ2-3
clone_size: NA
d_call: NA
cdr3_aa: CASSFSGSLTDTQYF
cdr3_nt: TGTGCCAGCAGCTTTAGCGGTAGTCTCACAGATACGCAGTATTTT

v_call: TRBV12-3/TRBV12-4
j_call: TRBJ1-2
clone_size: NA
d_call: TRBD1
cdr3_aa: CASSSGTGGNGYTF
cdr3_nt: TGTGCCAGCAGTTCCGGGACAGGGGGAAATGGCTACACCTTC

v_call: TRBV19
j_call: TRBJ2-7
clone_size: NA
d_call: NA
cdr3_aa: CASSMFGGPSYEQYF
cdr3_nt: TGTGCCAGTAGTATGTTTGGCGGGCCTTCCTACGAGCAGTACTTC

v_call: TRBV9
j_call: TRBJ2-2
clone_size: few
d_call: TRBD2
cdr3_aa: CASSALAGGLNTGELFF
cdr3_nt: TGTGCCAGCAGCGCTTTAGCGGGAGGACTCAACACCGGGGAGCTGTTTTTT

v_call: TRBV7-9
j_call: TRBJ1-4
clone_size: NA
d_call: NA
cdr3_aa: CASSPGQFNEKLFF
cdr3_nt: TGTGCCAGCAGCCCCGGACAGTTTAATGAAAAACTGTTTTTT

v_call: TRBV29-1
j_call: TRBJ2-5
clone_size: few
d_call: NA
cdr3_aa: CSVGWQKETQYF
cdr3_nt: TGCAGCGTTGGCTGGCAAAAGGAGACCCAGTACTTC

v_call: TRBV9
j_call: TRBJ1-5
clone_size: many
d_call: NA
cdr3_aa: CASSVVTDSNQPQHF
cdr3_nt: TGTGCCAGCAGCGTAGTAACAGATAGCAATCAGCCCCAGCATTTT

v_call: TRBV11-1
j_call: TRBJ1-1
clone_size: few
d_call: TRBD1
cdr3_aa: CASSRSTGGNTEAFF
cdr3_nt: TGTGCCAGCAGCCGCAGTACAGGGGGGAACACTGAAGCTTTCTTT

v_call: TRBV15
j_call: TRBJ2-5
clone_size: few
d_call: NA
cdr3_aa: CATSRDRGTQETQYF
cdr3_nt: TGTGCCACCAGCAGAGATCGGGGGACCCAAGAGACCCAGTACTTC

v_call: TRBV11-2
j_call: TRBJ2-4
clone_size: many
d_call: TRBD1
cdr3_aa: CASSLSPLLTGAKNIQYF
cdr3_nt: TGTGCCAGCAGCTTAAGTCCACTCTTGACAGGGGCCAAAAACATTCAGTACTTC